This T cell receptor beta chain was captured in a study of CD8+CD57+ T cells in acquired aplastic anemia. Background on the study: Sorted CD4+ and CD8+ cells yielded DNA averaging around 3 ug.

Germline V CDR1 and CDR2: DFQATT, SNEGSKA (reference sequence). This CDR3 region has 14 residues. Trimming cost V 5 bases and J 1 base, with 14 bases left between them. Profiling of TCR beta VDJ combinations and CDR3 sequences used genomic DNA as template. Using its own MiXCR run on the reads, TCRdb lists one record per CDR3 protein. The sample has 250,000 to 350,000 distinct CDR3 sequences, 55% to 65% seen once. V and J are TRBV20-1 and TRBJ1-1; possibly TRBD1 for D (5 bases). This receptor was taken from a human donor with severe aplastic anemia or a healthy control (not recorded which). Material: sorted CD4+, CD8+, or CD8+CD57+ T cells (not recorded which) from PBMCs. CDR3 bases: TGCAGTGCTCGCGGCGGGGGGTCGAACACTGAAGCTTTCTTT. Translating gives CSARGGGSNTEAFF.